The 32 T cell receptor beta chains presented below share a single source sample, sequenced in a study of identical twins. From the 5' RACE reads, TCRdb called clonotypes with MiXCR, one entry per CDR3 protein. This table holds about 1.7 million distinct CDR3 sequences, around 29% found once. The sequenced material came from cord blood. The receptors were sampled from a newborn girl in good health.

The rearrangement uses TRBV7-8 and TRBJ1-2, with unresolved D. This CDR3 contains 15 residues. Trimming cost V 1 base and J 4 bases, with 13 bases left between them. Germline-derived CDR1 and CDR2 are SGHVS and FQNEAQ. The CDR3 bases are TGTGCCAGCAGCTTAGGTGTTGGAACTTTCTATGGCTACACCTTC. Residues: CASSLGVGTFYGYTF.

This clonotype was counted only a few times. This chain connects TRBV14 to TRBJ2-2; D might be TRBD1 (6 bases). Deletions cut 6 bases from V and 5 bases from J, with 19 bases between. The length of the CDR3 is 16 residues. The germline CDR1 and CDR2 sequences are SGHDN and FVKESK. This CDR3 reads CASRDRPENRTGELFF. Here the CDR3 DNA reads TGTGCCAGCAGGGACAGACCAGAGAACAGGACCGGGGAGCTGTTTTTT. Full variable domain (rest looked up from reference TRBV14 and TRBJ2-2): EAGVTQFPSHSVIEKGQTVTLRCDPISGHDNLYWYRRVMGKEIKFLLHFVKESKQDESGMPNNRFLAERTGGTYSTLKVQPAELEDSGVYFCASRDRPENRTGELFFGEGSRLTVL.

On this clonotype: A much larger clonotype is one base distant, so this may be a read error. The rearrangement uses TRBV6-5 and TRBJ1-2, with D unresolved. Germline V gene sequence: CDR1 MNHEY, CDR2 SVGAGI. CDR3 length equals 13 residues. The V end was cut by 8 bases, the J end by 4 bases, with 14 bases between. CDR3 amino acids: CASGPTTLYGYTF. CDR3 nucleotide sequence: TGTGCCAGCGGGCCGACGACTCTCTATGGCTACACCTTC.

This clonotype turned up a few times. The rearrangement joins TRBV6-6 to TRBJ2-2; a possible D gene is TRBD2 (6 bases). Germline values: CDR1 MNHNY, CDR2 SVGAGI (reference sequence). CDR3 size: 16 residues. V dropped 0 bases and J dropped 6 bases, with 14 bases sitting between them. The DNA of the CDR3 is TGTGCCAGCAGTTACTCGACTAGTTGGACCGCCGGGGAGCTGTTTTTT. Translating gives CASSYSTSWTAGELFF.

The chain joins TRBV10-3 to TRBJ1-2, with D maybe TRBD1 (5 bases). V was shortened by 2 bases and J by 6 bases, with 19 bases between the two germline ends. Germline V gene lookup returns CDR1 ENHRY and CDR2 SYGVKD. The CDR3 contains 16 residues. The CDR3 nucleotides read TGTGCCATCAGTGAGCCGAGTTGGGGCGGACCGCATGGCTACACCTTC. Translation gives CAISEPSWGGPHGYTF.

This chain connects TRBV6-1 to TRBJ1-2; the D is unclear. Per the germline V gene, CDR1 is MNHNS and CDR2 is SASEGT. V dropped 2 bases and J dropped 4 bases, with 8 bases sitting between them. The CDR3 spans 13 residues. CDR3 sequence (DNA): TGTGCCAGCAGTGAATTGGTTCCCTATGGCTACACCTTC. It codes for CASSELVPYGYTF.

This clonotype was picked up a small number of times. The V gene is TRBV29-1, the J gene TRBJ1-1, with TRBD1 matching 9 bases. After removal of 5 bases from V and 0 bases from J, the junction contained 7 bases not matched to a gene. From germline, CDR1 is SQVTM and CDR2 ANQGSEA. CDR3 length: 15 amino acids. The DNA of the CDR3 is TGCAGCGTTTCTCCCTGGACAGGGGTGAACACTGAAGCTTTCTTT. This gives the protein CSVSPWTGVNTEAFF. Supplemented by reference TRBV29-1 and TRBJ1-1, the full variable domain reads SAVISQKPSRDICQRGTSLTIQCQVDSQVTMMFWYRQQPGQSLTLIATANQGSEATYESGFVIDKFPISRPNLTFSTLTVSNMSPEDSSIYLCSVSPWTGVNTEAFFGQGTRLTVV.

In nucleotides, the CDR3 is TGTGCCAGCTCATCCCTACCGGGACTAGGATACAATGAGCAGTTCTTC. Its translation is CASSSLPGLGYNEQFF. This chain joins TRBV18 and TRBJ2-1, with 8 bases aligning to TRBD2. The junction had 10 bases not matched to a gene; V was cut back by 5 bases and J by 4 bases. Germline V gene sequence: CDR1 KGHSH, CDR2 LQKENI. The CDR3 consists of 16 residues.

V gene TRBV27 combines with J gene TRBJ2-5, with D hard to call. The V end lost 7 bases, the J end lost 5 bases, and 23 bases lay between the germline ends. This CDR3 spans 16 amino acids. CDR1 is MNHEY, CDR2 SMNVEV, per germline (reference sequence). CDR3 in amino acids: CASTRFGPRGRETQYF. The CDR3 DNA reads as TGTGCCAGCACCCGTTTCGGCCCTCGCGGTCGGGAGACCCAGTACTTC.

The chain is built from TRBV9 and TRBJ2-7; D is unclear. V was clipped by 0 bases and J by 4 bases, with 11 bases between them. Germline lookup yields CDR1 SGDLS and CDR2 YYNGEE. The CDR3 runs to 14 residues. CDR3 in DNA: TGTGCCAGCAGCGTAGGAGAACCGCTTTACGAGCAGTACTTC. Translating gives CASSVGEPLYEQYF.

V and J are TRBV20-1 and TRBJ2-1; tentative D call: TRBD2 (6 bases). The CDR3 has 14 residues. V lost 6 bases to trimming and J lost 0 bases, with 12 bases between them. Germline CDR1 and CDR2: DFQATT and SNEGSKA (reference sequence). CDR3 sequence reads: CSAPSAYSYNEQFF. CDR3 coding DNA: TGCAGTGCCCCTAGCGCCTACTCCTACAATGAGCAGTTCTTC.

This clonotype was found a few times. V is TRBV25-1 and J is TRBJ1-2; 8 positions match TRBD1. Germline CDR1 reads MGHDK; CDR2 reads SYGVNS. V lost 1 base to trimming and J lost 5 bases; unmatched junction nucleotides: 6. The CDR3 extends over 15 amino acids. CDR3 nucleotide sequence: TGTGCCAGCAGTGAATTCGGACAGGGCCTTTATGGCTACACCTTC. It encodes CASSEFGQGLYGYTF.

This clonotype was seen a handful of times. V and J are TRBV2 and TRBJ2-7, with D possibly TRBD2 on 7 matching bases. Germline-derived CDR1 and CDR2 are SNHLY and FYNNEI. The CDR3 is 13 residues long. V dropped 5 bases and J dropped 5 bases, with 13 bases sitting between them. DNA for the CDR3: TGTGCCAGCAGTAAGGGGGGGGCCGACGAGCAGTACTTC. Protein product: CASSKGGADEQYF.

The chain uses TRBV24-1 and TRBJ1-2, with 8 bases lining up with TRBD1. Germline assignment: CDR1 KGHDR and CDR2 SFDVKD. CDR3 length: 17 amino acids. V trimming: 5 bases; J trimming: 5 bases; junction bases outside the gene matches: 15. CDR3 region: CATSGGTGGPSIYGYTF. Here the CDR3 DNA reads TGTGCCACCAGTGGGGGGACAGGAGGCCCCTCTATTTATGGCTACACCTTC.

V is TRBV9 and J is TRBJ2-3, with a weak D call TRBD2 (6 bases). The CDR3 sequence is 14 residues long. Trimming cost V 1 base and J 6 bases, with 12 bases left between them. The germline CDR1 and CDR2 sequences are SGDLS and YYNGEE. The CDR3 DNA sequence: TGTGCCAGCAGCGTAACTAGTCGGGGGGATACGCAGTATTTT. Translating it yields CASSVTSRGDTQYF.

The rearrangement joins TRBV21-1 to TRBJ2-1; the table's D call of TRBD2 was not tested on the DNA. TRBV21-1 is tagged as a pseudogene. CDR3 size: 16 residues. This chain's CDR3 is CASSKMASWGYNEQFF. In DNA form, the CDR3 reads TGTGCCAGCAGCAAAATGGCTAGCTGGGGATACAATGAGCAGTTCTTC.

This clonotype was counted only a few times. The V gene is TRBV20-1, the J gene TRBJ1-1; TRBD1 aligns across 7 bases. The CDR3 length is 13 residues. The germline gives CDR1 DFQATT, CDR2 SNEGSKA (reference sequence). V lost 3 bases, J lost 4 bases, and 5 bases stayed unmatched. CDR3 coding DNA: TGCAGTGCTAGTGACAGGGATGTCACTGAAGCTTTCTTT. Translation: CSASDRDVTEAFF.

This clonotype was detected only a few times. The genes are TRBV27 and TRBJ2-3; D gene ambiguous. This CDR3 contains 16 residues. In germline, CDR1 is MNHEY, CDR2 SMNVEV (reference sequence). V gave up 0 bases and J gave up 3 bases, with 13 bases separating them. CDR3 protein: CASSLSVGLGTDTQYF. The CDR3 DNA is TGTGCCAGCAGTTTATCTGTCGGGCTAGGTACAGATACGCAGTATTTT.

This clonotype was seen a few times. This sequence joins TRBV11-2 and TRBJ2-3; weak D call: TRBD2 (6 bases). V lost 8 bases and J 5 bases, leaving 23 bases between the germline ends. The length of the CDR3 is 16 residues. Looked up from germline, CDR1 is SGHAT and CDR2 is FQNNGV. CDR3 amino acids: CASRGWGESAGDTQYF. CDR3 DNA sequence: TGTGCCAGCCGGGGTTGGGGGGAGTCTGCGGGAGATACGCAGTATTTT.

This chain joins TRBV7-6 and TRBJ2-7, with 7 bases fitting TRBD2. Germline CDR1 is SGHVS and CDR2 is FNYEAQ. After removal of 3 bases from V and 12 bases from J, the junction contained 11 bases not matched to a gene. This CDR3 comprises 13 residues. CDR3 residues: CASSLGVTSVWYF. The CDR3 DNA reads as TGTGCCAGCAGCTTGGGGGTCACTAGCGTTTGGTACTTC.

CDR3 DNA: TGTGCCAGCAGTTTGAGGGAGGTCGAGAGAGATACGCAGTATTTT. It translates to CASSLREVERDTQYF. The J gene is TRBJ2-3, the V gene TRBV27; a possible D gene is TRBD2 (6 bases). CDR1 is MNHEY, CDR2 SMNVEV, per germline (reference sequence). The length of the CDR3 is 15 residues. V lost 3 bases and J 5 bases, leaving 15 bases between the germline ends.

For the CDR3, the DNA is TGCAGTGCTAGAGATGGTCGGCTAGCGGGAACCAGGTCCTACGAGCAGTACTTC. It codes for CSARDGRLAGTRSYEQYF. V usage is TRBV20-1 and J usage is TRBJ2-7, with 9 bases that match TRBD2. In germline, CDR1 is DFQATT, CDR2 SNEGSKA (reference sequence). J lost 1 base, V lost 0 bases, and 13 bases had no gene match. The CDR3 loop spans 18 amino acids.

This clonotype has a handful of counts. The rearrangement links TRBV27 to TRBJ1-4, with D perhaps matching TRBD1 (5 bases). Germline values: CDR1 MNHEY, CDR2 SMNVEV (reference sequence). V lost 0 bases, J lost 6 bases, and 8 bases lay in between. This CDR3 has 14 residues. The DNA for the CDR3 is TGTGCCAGCAGTTTATCGGGGACGCATGAAAAACTGTTTTTT. It is translated as CASSLSGTHEKLFF.

This chain links TRBV27 with TRBJ2-4; 8 bases align to TRBD2. This CDR3 contains 15 residues. Germline lookup yields CDR1 MNHEY and CDR2 SMNVEV (reference sequence). After removal of 3 bases from V and 3 bases from J, the junction contained 4 bases not matched to a gene. This chain's CDR3 is CASSLAGRGKNIQYF. The DNA of the CDR3 is TGTGCCAGCAGTTTGGCCGGGAGGGGCAAAAACATTCAGTACTTC.

V and J are TRBV20-1 and TRBJ2-1; D not resolved. V was shortened by 5 bases and J by 4 bases, with 15 bases between the two germline ends. CDR3 size: 14 residues. Germline V gene data show CDR1 as DFQATT and CDR2 as SNEGSKA (reference sequence). DNA of the CDR3: TGCAGTGCTTTCCAGCAGAACCGTTACAATGAGCAGTTCTTC. Translating it yields CSAFQQNRYNEQFF.

The chain is built from TRBV6-5 and TRBJ1-5; TRBD1 agrees at 7 bases. The germline gives CDR1 MNHEY, CDR2 SVGAGI. The trim removed 6 bases at V and 3 bases at J, leaving 8 bases unmatched. The CDR3 runs 15 residues. Here the CDR3 DNA reads TGTGCCAGCAGCCCAGACAGGGACCCCAATCAGCCCCAGCATTTT. Translation gives CASSPDRDPNQPQHF.

CDR3 DNA sequence: TGTGCCAGCAGTTTATTGCCCCGTAGGGGCTCCTATAATTCACCCCTCCACTTT. It yields the protein CASSLLPRRGSYNSPLHF. The chain combines TRBV27 with TRBJ1-6, with D perhaps matching TRBD1 (5 bases). The V gene lost 1 base and the J gene lost 0 bases, with 13 bases spanning the gap. The germline V gene has CDR1 MNHEY and CDR2 SMNVEV (reference sequence). The CDR3 runs to 18 residues.

This rearrangement joins TRBV29-1 to TRBJ1-2; TRBD1 might be the D (6 bases). The germline CDR1 and CDR2 sequences are SQVTM and ANQGSEA. CDR3 length equals 13 residues. Trimming removed 3 bases from V and 3 bases from J, with 11 bases in between. The CDR3 DNA sequence: TGCAGCGTTGATCCCCCAGGGGACTATGGCTACACCTTC. Residues: CSVDPPGDYGYTF.

This clonotype was observed a handful of times. The CDR3 DNA reads as TGCGCCAGCAGCCCCTCGGACAGAAGCGGGGGATTCTACAATGAGCAGTTCTTC. It yields the protein CASSPSDRSGGFYNEQFF. This rearrangement joins TRBV4-1 to TRBJ2-1, with 8 bases aligning to TRBD2. Trimming at V came to 4 bases and at J to 3 bases, leaving 14 bases not matched to a gene. Germline CDR1 is MGHRA and CDR2 is YSYEKL. CDR3 size: 18 residues.

The chain is built from TRBV28 and TRBJ2-5, with a weak D call TRBD2 (6 bases). CDR3 length equals 15 residues. The germline CDR1 and CDR2 sequences are MDHEN and SYDVKM. The V end was cut by 3 bases, the J end by 11 bases, with 22 bases between. The CDR3: CASSLGLQRGNEQYF. CDR3 nucleotide sequence: TGTGCCAGCAGTTTGGGACTCCAAAGGGGCAATGAGCAGTACTTC.

This chain links TRBV15 with TRBJ2-1; TRBD1 aligns across 12 bases. Germline-derived CDR1 and CDR2 are LNHNV and YYDKDF (reference sequence). The CDR3 is made up of 15 amino acids. J gave up 4 bases and V 4 bases, and 2 bases lay outside the gene matches. The CDR3 bases are TGTGCCACCAGCACGGGACAGGGGGCTTACAATGAGCAGTTCTTC. It codes for CATSTGQGAYNEQFF. The full variable domain, rest sourced from reference TRBV15 and TRBJ2-1, is DAMVIQNPRYQVTQFGKPVTLSCSQTLNHNVMYWYQQKSSQAPKLLFHYYDKDFNNEADTPDNFQSRRPNTSFCFLDIRSPGLGDTAMYLCATSTGQGAYNEQFFGPGTRLTVL.

Many counts were recorded for this clonotype. This chain uses TRBV4-2 with TRBJ1-1; D uncertain. CDR3 length equals 14 residues. Per the germline V gene, CDR1 is LGHNA and CDR2 is YNFKEQ. V was cut by 3 bases and J by 1 base, with 9 bases left in between. The CDR3 DNA is TGTGCCAGCAGCCACCGGACGGCGAACACTGAAGCTTTCTTT. Protein: CASSHRTANTEAFF.